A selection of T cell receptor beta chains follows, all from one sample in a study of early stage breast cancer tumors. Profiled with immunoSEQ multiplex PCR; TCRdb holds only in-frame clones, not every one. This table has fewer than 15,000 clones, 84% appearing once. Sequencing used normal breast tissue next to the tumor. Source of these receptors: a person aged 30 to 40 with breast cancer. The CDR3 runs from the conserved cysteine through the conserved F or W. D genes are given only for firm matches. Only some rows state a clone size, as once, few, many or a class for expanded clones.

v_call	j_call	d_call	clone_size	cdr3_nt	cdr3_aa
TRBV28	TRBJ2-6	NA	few	TGTGCCAGCATTAATGGGAGTCAACCCATCTCTGGGGCCAACGTCCTGACTTTC	CASINGSQPISGANVLTF
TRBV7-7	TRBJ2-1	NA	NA	TGTGCCAGCAGCTTAAGTGGGACAAGGGTTACACACAATGAGCAGTTCTTC	CASSLSGTRVTHNEQFF
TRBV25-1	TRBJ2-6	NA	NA	TGTGCCAGCACTTCCCAAGGGGGGAGGCACTCTGGGGCCAACGTCCTGACTTTC	CASTSQGGRHSGANVLTF
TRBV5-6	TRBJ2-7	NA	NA	TGTGCCAGCAGCACACCTCTAACAGACAGCAACTACGAGCAGTACTTC	CASSTPLTDSNYEQYF
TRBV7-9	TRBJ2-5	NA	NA	TGTGCCAGCAGCTTATCATGGAGGCAAGAGACCCAGTACTTC	CASSLSWRQETQYF
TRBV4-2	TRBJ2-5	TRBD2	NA	TGTGCCAGCAGCCAGTCTAGCGGGAGCTTGGAGACCCAGTACTTC	CASSQSSGSLETQYF
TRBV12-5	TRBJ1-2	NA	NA	TGTGCTAGTGCCGTCGACGTGCAGTATGGCTACACCTTC	CASAVDVQYGYTF
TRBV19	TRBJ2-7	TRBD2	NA	TGTGCCAGTAGTATCCGAGGACTAGGACACGAGCAGTACTTC	CASSIRGLGHEQYF
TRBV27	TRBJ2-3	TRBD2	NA	TGTGCCAGCAGTTCCTGGAGAGCGGGAGAAGGACGTTCGACAGATACGCAGTATTTT	CASSSWRAGEGRSTDTQYF
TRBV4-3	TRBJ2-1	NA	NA	TGCGCCAGCAGCCCACGGCATGAGAGCTCCTACAATGAGCAGTTCTTC	CASSPRHESSYNEQFF
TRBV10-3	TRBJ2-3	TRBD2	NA	TGTGCCATCAACCGTAGCGGGAGGGGAGGGGCAGATACGCAGTATTTT	CAINRSGRGGADTQYF
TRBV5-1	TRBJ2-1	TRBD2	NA	TGCGCCAGCAGCCTCAGACTAGCGGGAGGGCCCGCCTACAATGAGCAGTTCTTC	CASSLRLAGGPAYNEQFF
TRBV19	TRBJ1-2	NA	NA	TGTGCCAGTAGTATTATCAGGGCCTGCCTGCCCGACTATGGCTACACCTTC	CASSIIRACLPDYGYTF
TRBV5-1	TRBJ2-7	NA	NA	TGCGCCAGCAGCCAAGGGAGCTACGAGCAGTACTTC	CASSQGSYEQYF
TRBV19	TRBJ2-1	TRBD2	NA	TGTGCCAGTAGTTTGGGACTAGCGGGAGTTGACGGCAATGAGCAGTTCTTC	CASSLGLAGVDGNEQFF
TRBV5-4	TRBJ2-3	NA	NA	TGTGCCAGCAGCTTGTGGATCCTACCGGATACGCAGTATTTT	CASSLWILPDTQYF
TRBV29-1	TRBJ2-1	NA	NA	TGCAGCGTTGAAGGGGGGCAGAGGGGCAGAAGTGATGAGCAGTTCTTC	CSVEGGQRGRSDEQFF
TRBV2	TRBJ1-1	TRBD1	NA	TGTGCCAGAATAACAGGGGTTGAAGCTTTCTTT	CARITGVEAFF
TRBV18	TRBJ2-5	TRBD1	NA	TGTGCCAGCTCACTCCCCGGGACAGGGTCCGGAGAGACCCAGTACTTC	CASSLPGTGSGETQYF
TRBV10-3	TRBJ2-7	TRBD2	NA	TGTGCCGCCGAACCCAGCGGGAGGGCCGGCGAGCAGTACTTC	CAAEPSGRAGEQYF
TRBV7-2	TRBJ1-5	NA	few	TGTGCCAGCAGCCTCTACGATCAGCCCCAGCATTTT	CASSLYDQPQHF
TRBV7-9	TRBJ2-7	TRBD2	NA	TGTGCCAGCGGACTAGCTTCCTACGAGCAGTACTTC	CASGLASYEQYF
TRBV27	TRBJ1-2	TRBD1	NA	TGTGCCAGCAGTTTAGGACAGGGTTTATATGGCTACACCTTC	CASSLGQGLYGYTF
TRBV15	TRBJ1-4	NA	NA	TGTGCCACCAGCAGAGCGAGGAGACTTGCAACTAATGAAAAACTGTTTTTT	CATSRARRLATNEKLFF
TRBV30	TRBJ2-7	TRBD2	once	TGTGCCCGGGATCGGGGGGTAGCGGGAAACGAGCAGTACTTC	CARDRGVAGNEQYF
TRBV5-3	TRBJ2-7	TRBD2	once	TGTGCCAGAAGCTTGGCACAGGGAGGCATTAGCGGGGGACCTCTGGGGCAGTACTTC	CARSLAQGGISGGPLGQYF
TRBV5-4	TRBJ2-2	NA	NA	TGTGCCAGCAGCTTGAATCCCGGGGAGGAGCTGTTTTTT	CASSLNPGEELFF